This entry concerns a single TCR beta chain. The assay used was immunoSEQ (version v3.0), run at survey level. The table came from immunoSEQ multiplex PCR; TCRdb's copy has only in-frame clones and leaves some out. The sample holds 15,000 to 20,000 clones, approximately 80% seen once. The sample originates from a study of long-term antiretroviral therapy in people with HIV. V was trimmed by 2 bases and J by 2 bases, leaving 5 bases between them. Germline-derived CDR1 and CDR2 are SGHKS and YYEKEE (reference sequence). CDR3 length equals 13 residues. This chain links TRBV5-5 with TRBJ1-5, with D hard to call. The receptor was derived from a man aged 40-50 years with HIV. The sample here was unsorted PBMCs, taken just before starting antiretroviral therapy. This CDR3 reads CASSFQGNQPQHF. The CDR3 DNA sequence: TGTGCCAGCAGCTTTCAGGGCAATCAGCCCCAGCATTTT.